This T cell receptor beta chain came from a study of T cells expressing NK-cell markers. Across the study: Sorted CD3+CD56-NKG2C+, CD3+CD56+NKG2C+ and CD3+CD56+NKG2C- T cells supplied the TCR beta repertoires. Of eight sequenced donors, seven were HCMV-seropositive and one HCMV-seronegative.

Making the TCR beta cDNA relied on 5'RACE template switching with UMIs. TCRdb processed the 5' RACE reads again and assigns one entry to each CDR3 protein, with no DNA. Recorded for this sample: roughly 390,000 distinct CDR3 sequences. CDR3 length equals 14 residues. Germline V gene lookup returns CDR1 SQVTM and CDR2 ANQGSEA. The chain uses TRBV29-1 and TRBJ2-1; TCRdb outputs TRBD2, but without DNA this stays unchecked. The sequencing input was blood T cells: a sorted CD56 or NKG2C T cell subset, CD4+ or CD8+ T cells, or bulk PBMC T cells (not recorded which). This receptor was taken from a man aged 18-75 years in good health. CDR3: CSVALAGVYNEQFF.